This T cell receptor beta chain was found in a study of T cells after yellow fever vaccination. In the study overall: Some fractions had low cell numbers, and these were prepared with SMART-Seq v4 Ultra Low Input.

A single record per CDR3 protein comes from TCRdb applying MiXCR to the 5' RACE reads. Of a few hundred thousand distinct CDR3 sequences in the sample, approximately 4.2% are singletons; the top ten hold approximately 25%. From germline, CDR1 is MNHNS and CDR2 SASEGT. The CDR3 runs 15 residues. The junction had 10 bases not matched to a gene; V was cut back by 6 bases and J by 5 bases. Points from the study as a whole: Primary-vaccination clones mostly resurfaced post-booster (about 95% CD4, about 87% CD8). Researchers noted that a small share of clonotypes showed up in both CD4 and CD8 compartments.

This clonotype turned up a few times. Its antigen is unknown. The V call is TRBV6-1, the J call TRBJ2-5; 9 bases agree with TRBD1. The source of this sequence is a man younger than 30 who received the YFV17D yellow fever vaccine. The source was PBMCs, collected 5 days after the yellow fever booster vaccination. The CDR3 DNA follows: TGTGCCAGCAGCGCGACAGGGGGATACTACGAGACCCAGTACTTC. Its translation is CASSATGGYYETQYF.